These 16 T cell receptor beta chains were all obtained from the same sample, sequenced in a study of blood T cell repertoires in COVID-19 (dated by TCRdb to the early 2020s). Library preparation used the immunoSEQ multiplex PCR assay. TCRdb's version of the immuneACCESS table is confined to in-frame rearrangements and falls short of the full clone set. An unresolved V gene accounts for under half of the shortfall where checked; the remainder is of unknown origin. The sample table records about 180,000 clones; approximately 86% of these occur just once. The top ten constitute 15% to 20% of the sample. The source material was PBMCs or T cells enriched from blood (not recorded which). Receptors originate from a man in his sixties who had recovered from COVID-19.

The chain combines TRBV9 with TRBJ1-1; D might be TRBD1 (5 bases). Per the germline V gene, CDR1 is SGDLS and CDR2 is YYNGEE. The V end lost 2 bases, the J end lost 0 bases, and 8 bases lay between the germline ends. CDR3 size: 14 residues. The CDR3 DNA sequence: TGTGCCAGCAGCGTCCGACAGATGAACACTGAAGCTTTCTTT. The encoded protein is CASSVRQMNTEAFF.

The chain recombines TRBV18 with TRBJ2-7, with 7 bases identical to TRBD2. J gave up 0 bases and V 0 bases, and 5 bases lay outside the gene matches. The CDR3 runs 16 residues. The germline V gene has CDR1 KGHSH and CDR2 LQKENI. CDR3 loop: CASSPPGAGVSYEQYF. The CDR3 bases are TGTGCCAGCTCACCACCGGGTGCGGGGGTCTCCTACGAGCAGTACTTC.

V gene TRBV5-4 combines with J gene TRBJ1-2, with D possibly being TRBD1 (5 bases). This CDR3 is 16 amino acids long. The germline V gene encodes CDR1 SGHNT and CDR2 YYREEE (reference sequence). Trimming pared 4 bases from V and 4 bases from J, leaving 20 bases between. In nucleotides, the CDR3 is TGTGCCAGCAGCCCCCGGTCGACGCAGGGAAGCTATGGCTACACCTTC. It specifies CASSPRSTQGSYGYTF. Drawing the rest from reference TRBV5-4 and TRBJ1-2, the complete variable domain is ETGVTQSPTHLIKTRGQQVTLRCSSQSGHNTVSWYQQALGQGPQFIFQYYREEENGRGNFPPRFSGLQFPNYSSELNVNALELDDSALYLCASSPRSTQGSYGYTFGSGTRLTVV.

The CDR3 nucleotides are TGTGCCAGCAGCCCGGGCGGGGGGGCCGGAGATACGCAGTATTTT. It is translated as CASSPGGGAGDTQYF. The chain carries TRBV5-4 and TRBJ2-3; 9 positions match TRBD2. Germline loops: CDR1 SGHNT, CDR2 YYREEE (reference sequence). This CDR3 is built from 15 residues. Trimming cost V 4 bases and J 5 bases; bases outside gene matches: 8. Supplemented by reference TRBV5-4 and TRBJ2-3, the full variable domain reads ETGVTQSPTHLIKTRGQQVTLRCSSQSGHNTVSWYQQALGQGPQFIFQYYREEENGRGNFPPRFSGLQFPNYSSELNVNALELDDSALYLCASSPGGGAGDTQYFGPGTRLTVL.

V gene TRBV7-6 combines with J gene TRBJ2-1; TRBD2 agrees at 8 bases. Germline loops: CDR1 SGHVS, CDR2 FNYEAQ. J was trimmed by 4 bases and V by 1 base; bases with no gene match: 6. This CDR3 comprises 16 residues. CDR3 bases: TGTGCCAGCAGCTTAGTCGGCGGGGGGCCTTACAATGAGCAGTTCTTC. Protein sequence: CASSLVGGGPYNEQFF. Full variable domain (outside the CDR3, taken from reference TRBV7-6 and TRBJ2-1): GAGVSQSPRYKVTKRGQDVALRCDPISGHVSLYWYRQALGQGPEFLTYFNYEAQQDKSGLPNDRFSAERPEGSISTLTIQRTEQRDSAMYRCASSLVGGGPYNEQFFGPGTRLTVL.

V and J are TRBV2 and TRBJ1-1; 10 nucleotides line up with TRBD1. CDR1 and CDR2 from the germline V gene are SNHLY and FYNNEI. Trimming removed 5 bases from V and 1 base from J; junction bases left unmatched: 7. CDR3 size: 16 residues. The CDR3 loop reads CASSIDRGRGNTEAFF. DNA of the CDR3: TGTGCCAGCAGTATAGACAGGGGGCGAGGGAACACTGAAGCTTTCTTT. Full variable domain (rest looked up from reference TRBV2 and TRBJ1-1): EPEVTQTPSHQVTQMGQEVILRCVPISNHLYFYWYRQILGQKVEFLVSFYNNEISEKSEIFDDQFSVERPDGSNFTLKIRSTKLEDSAMYFCASSIDRGRGNTEAFFGQGTRLTVV.

The V gene is TRBV5-1, the J gene TRBJ1-3; a possible D gene is TRBD1 (6 bases). This CDR3 contains 17 residues. Trimming shortened V by 4 bases and J by 0 bases, and 17 bases separated the two germline ends. Germline lookup yields CDR1 SGHRS and CDR2 YFSETQ. CDR3 in amino acids: CASSLLGTLNSGNTIYF. CDR3 coding DNA: TGCGCCAGCAGCCTTCTCGGGACACTAAACTCTGGAAACACCATATATTTT.

The V gene is TRBV12-5, the J gene TRBJ1-2; TRBD1 matches 9 bases. Germline-derived CDR1 and CDR2 are LGHNT and FRNRAP. Trimming cost V 4 bases and J 9 bases; bases outside gene matches: 6. The CDR3 is made up of 13 amino acids. CDR3 protein: CASGWTGDRSYTF. The DNA of the CDR3 is TGTGCTAGTGGTTGGACAGGGGATAGGAGCTACACCTTC.

J is TRBJ2-7 and V is TRBV27, with TRBD1 identical over 9 bases. With V trimmed by 6 bases and J by 4 bases, 7 bases remained unmatched. The CDR3 is 14 residues long. CDR1 MNHEY and CDR2 SMNVEV come from the germline V gene (reference sequence). CDR3 sequence: CASRGTGNRYEQYF. DNA of the CDR3: TGTGCCAGCAGGGGGACAGGGAATCGTTACGAGCAGTACTTC.

The rearrangement links TRBV7-9 to TRBJ1-2; D unclear. The V gene's germline CDR1 is SEHNR and CDR2 FQNEAQ (reference sequence). V lost 0 bases and J 4 bases, leaving 6 bases between the germline ends. The CDR3 spans 13 residues. CDR3 DNA: TGTGCCAGCAGCTTAGCGGTCAGCTATGGCTACACCTTC. Its translation is CASSLAVSYGYTF.

This chain uses TRBV9 with TRBJ1-1, with D possibly being TRBD1 (5 bases). The V and J ends lost 4 bases and 11 bases respectively, with 15 bases between them. This CDR3 contains 12 residues. Germline CDR1 is SGDLS and CDR2 is YYNGEE. Here the CDR3 reads CASSPAGARAFF. CDR3 nucleotide sequence: TGTGCCAGCAGCCCCGCTGGGGCTCGGGCTTTCTTT.

This clone was recorded a few times. The V gene is TRBV2, the J gene TRBJ2-3, with 11 bases matching TRBD1. Germline CDR1 SNHLY, CDR2 FYNNEI. The CDR3 runs 17 residues. Germline trimming cut 10 bases from V and 1 base from J; bases unmatched to any gene: 13. CDR3 nucleotide sequence: TGTGCCACATCTCCCGGGACAGGGGGTTTCGGCACAGATACGCAGTATTTT. Translation: CATSPGTGGFGTDTQYF.

The rearrangement joins TRBV14 to TRBJ2-3, with a weak D call TRBD1 (6 bases). Germline-derived CDR1 and CDR2 are SGHDN and FVKESK. There are 15 residues in the CDR3. Trimming removed 7 bases from V and 6 bases from J, with 20 bases in between. CDR3 sequence reads: CASTLSARGGDTQYF. DNA for the CDR3: TGTGCCAGCACCCTTTCCGCCAGGGGCGGGGATACGCAGTATTTT.

V usage is TRBV5-1 and J usage is TRBJ2-4; D uncertain. This CDR3 has 14 residues. Germline CDR1 reads SGHRS; CDR2 reads YFSETQ. The V end was cut by 4 bases, the J end by 9 bases, with 17 bases between. CDR3 bases: TGCGCCAGCAGCCCCTACGCTCGGCCGGGCATTCAGTACTTC. Its translation is CASSPYARPGIQYF. Based on the CDR3 plus reference TRBV5-1 and TRBJ2-4, the full variable domain is KAGVTQTPRYLIKTRGQQVTLSCSPISGHRSVSWYQQTPGQGLQFLFEYFSETQRNKGNFPGRFSGRQFSNSRSEMNVSTLELGDSALYLCASSPYARPGIQYFGAGTRLSVL.

This clone was counted only a few times. This sequence joins TRBV15 and TRBJ1-6, with 7 nucleotides matching TRBD1. CDR1 is LNHNV, CDR2 YYDKDF, per germline (reference sequence). The CDR3 extends over 16 amino acids. J lost 11 bases, V lost 5 bases, and 15 bases had no gene match. DNA for the CDR3: TGTGCCACCAGCCCGATTATAATGTTAGGGGGCACACCCCTCCACTTT. Translation gives CATSPIIMLGGTPLHF.

CDR3 protein: CATSTYRGWSNNEQFF. The DNA of the CDR3 is TGTGCCACCAGCACATACAGGGGATGGAGCAACAATGAGCAGTTCTTC. This chain connects TRBV15 to TRBJ2-1, with 7 bases matching TRBD1. CDR3 length: 16 amino acids. Germline-derived CDR1 and CDR2 are LNHNV and YYDKDF (reference sequence). V lost 4 bases and J lost 5; bases outside the gene matches: 11.